Listed here is a single TCR beta chain. Its antigen is currently unknown. These data originate in a study of T cells in Graves' hyperthyroidism and ophthalmopathy. Study context: It was at initial diagnosis, before any treatment, that peripheral blood was collected. Study-wide results and limits: Blood shared most expanded thyroid clonotypes above 0.001.

PBMCs were collected from a 10 ml volume of fresh peripheral blood. Germline assignment: CDR1 SEHNR and CDR2 FQNEAQ (reference sequence). Trimming at V came to 4 bases and at J to 2 bases, leaving 2 bases not matched to a gene. The CDR3 has 14 residues. The TCR beta CDR3 regions underwent amplification using RNA transcripts as the source. First-round RT-PCR targeting the TCR CDR3 was performed with the HTBI primer set. Using its own MiXCR run on the multiplex PCR reads, TCRdb lists one record per CDR3 protein. Seen here are around 100,000 distinct CDR3 sequences, around 50% observed once, and the top ten hold 20% to 30%.

Sequenced input: blood. The sequence was obtained from a man aged 40-49 years with Graves' hyperthyroidism. The chain has TRBV7-9 and TRBJ2-3; 8 bases map to TRBD2. The CDR3 region is CASSYSGNTDTQYF. In DNA form, the CDR3 reads TGTGCCAGCAGCTATAGCGGGAACACAGATACGCAGTATTTT.